These T cell receptor beta chains were read from a single sample in a study. Each CDR3 protein is one row after TCRdb ran MiXCR on the 5' RACE reads. The table lists 34,000 or so distinct CDR3 sequences, roughly 27% of them singletons. Sequenced material: tumor-infiltrating Tregs sorted from the breast tumor. These receptors were collected from a female donor with breast cancer. Both conserved end residues are trimmed from each CDR3. Fields, in order: clone size, V gene, CDR3 protein. Expanded clones get a size class; other rows say once, few or many, or leave the size out.

medium-sized,TRBV29-1,SVVGGGSYEQF
few,TRBV3-1,ASSQDTSGNTIY
medium-sized,TRBV5-1,ASSFTGFGTGANVLT
medium-sized,TRBV4-1,ASSDRGNTGELF
-,TRBV6-1,ASSKKDISNTEAF
few,TRBV6-1,ASSESDGGTAYNEQF
few,TRBV6-5,ASRVRVVGNEQY
-,TRBV11-2,ASSIITGMNTEAF
many,TRBV27,ASSLRSSQPQH
-,TRBV3-1,ASSQSGRYDEQF
many,TRBV29-1,SVTRAVGQGTNIQY
many,TRBV29-1,SVDGIRAGEF
-,TRBV19,ASSTGQGGGYT
-,TRBV12-3/TRBV12-4,ASREGPPFNEQF
-,TRBV20-1,SAPLEGQAYEQY
many,TRBV7-2,ASSLAGLAYNEQF
many,TRBV5-1,ASSQRTSTDTQY
few,TRBV19,ASTSSGEQF
few,TRBV2,ASNWQLNTGELF
many,TRBV3-1,ASSQVGPGGIQY
few,TRBV6-6,ASSYRLGETQY
few,TRBV3-1,ASSQASYQPQH
few,TRBV5-1,ASSPPLAGDYNEQF
many,TRBV15,ATSREANTDTQY
few,TRBV19,ASSMVDSSNQPQH
many,TRBV24-1,ATSETLRTSPTYNEQF